This TCR beta chain was recovered during a study of blood T cell repertoires in COVID-19. Study information: Collection of acute and convalescent COVID-19 samples took place in the United States, Italy and Spain. The analysed material was cDNA or gDNA that came from T cells, B-cell-depleted T cells, or PBMCs.

Per the authors' pipeline: By means of reference gene primer amplification, nucleated cell counts were estimated. TCRdb's copy holds only in-frame clones and misses some; the assay was immunoSEQ multiplex PCR. D and trimming come from the DNA, and the V and J calls and clone size come from that table. The table records some 140,000 clones, just under 85% of them present only once. The material sequenced was peripheral blood. The clonotype was recovered from an elderly woman with acute or convalescent COVID-19.

CDR3: CASRLAGGRQETQYF. For the CDR3, the DNA is TGTGCCAGTAGGCTAGCGGGGGGAAGGCAAGAGACCCAGTACTTC. J is TRBJ2-5 and V is TRBV19, with 11 positions matching TRBD2. The CDR3 sequence is 15 residues long. CDR1 and CDR2 (germline): LNHDA, SQIVND (reference sequence). J lost 2 bases, V lost 6 bases, and 5 bases had no gene match.